The TCR beta chain under discussion was sequenced for a study of CD8 T cells in ankylosing spondylitis. Quantitative barcoded 5'-RACE was used to prepare TCR beta libraries. TCRdb fed the 5' RACE reads into MiXCR, producing one record per CDR3 protein. The top ten clones hold approximately 1% of a sample with 450,000 or so distinct CDR3 sequences, roughly 27% of them seen once. Points from the study as a whole: Seemingly distinctive of ankylosing spondylitis blood was a TCR beta motif formed by eight highly homologous variants. As reported, disease-linked clones showed significant enrichment in matched ankylosing spondylitis synovial fluid. Disease-linked clones, CD8+, were relatively rare in peripheral blood.

A remark on this clonotype: What it binds is not known.

V gave up 1 base and J gave up 10 bases, with 9 bases separating them. Germline V CDR1 and CDR2: SEHNR, FQNEAQ (reference sequence). CDR3 length: 12 residues. The source is a male donor with ankylosing spondylitis. The chain joins TRBV7-9 to TRBJ2-3; tentatively, D is TRBD1 (5 bases). What was sequenced was blood, either unsorted or a sorted T cell fraction (not recorded which). The CDR3 DNA is TGTGCCAGCAGCTTAGACCTCAGGGCGCAGTATTTT. Protein sequence: CASSLDLRAQYF.